The clone carrying this TCR beta chain was observed a handful of times. Per the original methods: Reference gene primer amplification gave nucleated cell count estimates. Repertoires were generated with immunoSEQ multiplex PCR, while TCRdb's copy carries only in-frame clones and drops some. The V and J calls and clone size were taken over from that table, and D and trimming were inferred from the DNA. The data contain roughly 150,000 clones, 60% to 85% of them singletons. This specimen belongs to a study of blood T cell repertoires in COVID-19. Looking at the study overall: Material from acute and convalescent COVID-19 was sourced from the United States, Italy and Spain. From T cells, B-cell-depleted T cells, or PBMCs came the material, which was cDNA or gDNA.

Losses at the gene ends were 4 bases for V and 7 bases for J; bases not matched to a gene: 11. The germline gives CDR1 GTSNPN, CDR2 SVGIG (reference sequence). CDR3 length: 17 amino acids. Seattle researchers signed up patients amid active infection and tracked them longitudinally. V is TRBV30 and J is TRBJ2-4; 15 bases are a match to TRBD2. This clonotype originated in a woman between 55 and 75 years old with COVID-19, enrolled during active disease. Sequencing was done on a sample of peripheral blood. The DNA for the CDR3 is TGTGCCTGGACCCGACGGACTAGCGGGAGGGCCGCGAACATTCAGTACTTC. This gives the protein CAWTRRTSGRAANIQYF.